This TCR beta chain is drawn from a study of blood T cells in healthy people across ages. Study overall: About one barcoded beta molecule per two T cells was captured by template switching.

Using a J-beta primer mix together with a sample-barcoded 5' primer, a second PCR was run for about 7 to 12 cycles. Each sample yielded at least 2.5 million CDR3-containing paired-end reads. TCRdb redid the calling of the 5' RACE reads with MiXCR, one entry per CDR3 protein. The data show about 970,000 distinct CDR3 sequences, roughly 47% seen once. V lost 4 bases and J lost 8, with 14 bases in between. There are 13 residues in the CDR3. In its sample, this clonotype was seen once. Those donating, healthy Caucasian individuals from Russia, were aged roughly 6 to 100. Staff drew roughly 10 milliliters of peripheral blood from each donor.

Source material: blood. V is TRBV12-3 or TRBV12-4 and J is TRBJ1-2; the D is unclear. The origin of this receptor is a woman aged 55 to 70 in good health. CDR3 sequence: CASSSSGFGGYTF. CDR3 nucleotides: TGTGCCAGCAGTTCCTCGGGGTTCGGCGGCTACACCTTC.